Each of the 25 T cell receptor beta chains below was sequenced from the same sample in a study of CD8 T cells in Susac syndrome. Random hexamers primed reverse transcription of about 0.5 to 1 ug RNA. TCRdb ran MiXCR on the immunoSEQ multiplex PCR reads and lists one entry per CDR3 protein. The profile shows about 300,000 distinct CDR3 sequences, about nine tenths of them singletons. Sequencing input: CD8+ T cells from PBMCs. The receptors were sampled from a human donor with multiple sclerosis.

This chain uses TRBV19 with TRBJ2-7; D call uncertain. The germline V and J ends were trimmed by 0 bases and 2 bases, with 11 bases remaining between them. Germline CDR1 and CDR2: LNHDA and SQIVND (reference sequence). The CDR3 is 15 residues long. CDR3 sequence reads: CASSIDWGETYEQYF. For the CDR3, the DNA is TGTGCCAGTAGTATAGATTGGGGTGAGACCTACGAGCAGTACTTC.

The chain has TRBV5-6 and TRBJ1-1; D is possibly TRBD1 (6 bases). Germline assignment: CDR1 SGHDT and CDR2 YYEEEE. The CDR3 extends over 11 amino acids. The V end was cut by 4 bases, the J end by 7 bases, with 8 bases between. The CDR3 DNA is TGTGCCAGCAGCCGGACAGTTGAAGCTTTCTTT. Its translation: CASSRTVEAFF.

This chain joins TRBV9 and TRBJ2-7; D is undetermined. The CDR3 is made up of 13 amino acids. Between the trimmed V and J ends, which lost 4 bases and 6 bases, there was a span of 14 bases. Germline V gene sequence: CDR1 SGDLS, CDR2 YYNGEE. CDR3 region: CASSYDLNGEQYF. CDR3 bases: TGTGCCAGCAGCTACGATCTAAACGGCGAGCAGTACTTC.

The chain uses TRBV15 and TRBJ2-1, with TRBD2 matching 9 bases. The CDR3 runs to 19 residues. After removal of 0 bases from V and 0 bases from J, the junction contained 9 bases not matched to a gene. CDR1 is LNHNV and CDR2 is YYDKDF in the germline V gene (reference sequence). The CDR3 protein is CATSRDGLAGTSSYNEQFF. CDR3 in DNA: TGTGCCACCAGCAGAGATGGGCTAGCGGGGACCAGCTCCTACAATGAGCAGTTCTTC.

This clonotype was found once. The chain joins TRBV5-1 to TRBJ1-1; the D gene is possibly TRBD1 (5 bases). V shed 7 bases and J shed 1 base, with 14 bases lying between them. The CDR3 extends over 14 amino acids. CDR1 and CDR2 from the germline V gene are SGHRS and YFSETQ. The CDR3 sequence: CASHPGQGNTEAFF. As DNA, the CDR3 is TGCGCCAGCCACCCGGGGCAGGGGAACACTGAAGCTTTCTTT.

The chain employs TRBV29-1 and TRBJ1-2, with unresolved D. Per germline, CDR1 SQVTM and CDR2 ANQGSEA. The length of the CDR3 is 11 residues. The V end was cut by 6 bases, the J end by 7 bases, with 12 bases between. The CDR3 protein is CSVTAEGGYTF. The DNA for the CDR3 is TGCAGCGTCACAGCGGAGGGTGGCTACACCTTC.

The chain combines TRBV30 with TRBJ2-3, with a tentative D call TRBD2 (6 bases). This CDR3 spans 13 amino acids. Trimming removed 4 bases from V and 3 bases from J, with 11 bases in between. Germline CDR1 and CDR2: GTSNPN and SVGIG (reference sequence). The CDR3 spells CAWNVGGTDTQYF. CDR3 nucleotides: TGTGCCTGGAACGTCGGAGGGACAGATACGCAGTATTTT. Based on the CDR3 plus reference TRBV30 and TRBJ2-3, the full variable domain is SQTIHQWPATLVQPVGSPLSLECTVEGTSNPNLYWYRQAAGRGLQLLFYSVGIGQISSEVPQNLSASRPQDRQFILSSKKLLLSDSGFYLCAWNVGGTDTQYFGPGTRLTVL.

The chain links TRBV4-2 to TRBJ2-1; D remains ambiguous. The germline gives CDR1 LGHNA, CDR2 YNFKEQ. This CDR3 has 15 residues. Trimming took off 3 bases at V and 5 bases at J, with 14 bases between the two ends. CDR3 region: CASSQEDLGNNEQFF. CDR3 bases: TGTGCCAGCAGCCAGGAAGATCTAGGTAACAATGAGCAGTTCTTC.

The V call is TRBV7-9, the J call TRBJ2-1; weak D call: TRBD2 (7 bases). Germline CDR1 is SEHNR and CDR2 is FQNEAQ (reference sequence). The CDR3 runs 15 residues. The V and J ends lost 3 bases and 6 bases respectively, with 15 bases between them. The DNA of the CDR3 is TGTGCCAGCAGCTTGGGGGGGCTAGCGTTCAATGAGCAGTTCTTC. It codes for CASSLGGLAFNEQFF.

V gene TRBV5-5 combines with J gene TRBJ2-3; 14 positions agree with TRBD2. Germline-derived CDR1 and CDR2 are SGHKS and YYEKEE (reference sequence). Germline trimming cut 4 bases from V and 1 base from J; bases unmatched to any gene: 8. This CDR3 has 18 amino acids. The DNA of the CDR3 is TGTGCCAGCAGCCCGACTAGCGGGAGGGCCAAAGGCACAGATACGCAGTATTTT. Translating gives CASSPTSGRAKGTDTQYF.

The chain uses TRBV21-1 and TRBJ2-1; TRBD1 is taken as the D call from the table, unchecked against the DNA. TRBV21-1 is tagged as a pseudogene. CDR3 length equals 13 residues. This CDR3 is CASSKDPKGEQFF. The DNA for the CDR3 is TGTGCCAGCAGCAAAGACCCAAAGGGGGAGCAGTTCTTC.

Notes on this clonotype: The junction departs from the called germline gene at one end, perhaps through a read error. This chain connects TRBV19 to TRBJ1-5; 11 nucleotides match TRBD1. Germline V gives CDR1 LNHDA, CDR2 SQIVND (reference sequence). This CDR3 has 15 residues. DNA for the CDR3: TGCGCCAGTAGTATAGGACAGGGGGCAGATCAGCCCCAGCATTTT. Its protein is CASSIGQGADQPQHF.

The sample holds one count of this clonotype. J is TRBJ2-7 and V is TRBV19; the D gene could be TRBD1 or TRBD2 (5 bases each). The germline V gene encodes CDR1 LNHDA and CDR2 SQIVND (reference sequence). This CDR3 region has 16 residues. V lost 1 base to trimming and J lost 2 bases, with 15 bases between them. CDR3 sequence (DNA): TGTGCCAGTAGTATAGGACAGCGCGGAGCGGCCTACGAGCAGTACTTC. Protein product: CASSIGQRGAAYEQYF. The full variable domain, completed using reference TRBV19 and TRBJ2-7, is DGGITQSPKYLFRKEGQNVTLSCEQNLNHDAMYWYRQDPGQGLRLIYYSQIVNDFQKGDIAEGYSVSREKKESFPLTVTSAQKNPTAFYLCASSIGQRGAAYEQYFGPGTRLTVT.

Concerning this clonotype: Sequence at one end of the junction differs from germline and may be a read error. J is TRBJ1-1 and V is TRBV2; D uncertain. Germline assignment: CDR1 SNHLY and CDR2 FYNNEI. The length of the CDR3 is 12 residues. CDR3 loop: CASREGDHEAFF. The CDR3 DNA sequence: TGTGCCAGCAGAGAAGGTGATCATGAAGCTTTCTTT.

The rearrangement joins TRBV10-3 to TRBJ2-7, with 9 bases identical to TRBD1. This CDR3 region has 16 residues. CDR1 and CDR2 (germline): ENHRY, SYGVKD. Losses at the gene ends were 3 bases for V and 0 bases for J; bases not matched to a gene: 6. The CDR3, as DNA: TGTGCCATCAGTGAATGGGACAGGGCATTCTCCTACGAGCAGTACTTC. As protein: CAISEWDRAFSYEQYF.

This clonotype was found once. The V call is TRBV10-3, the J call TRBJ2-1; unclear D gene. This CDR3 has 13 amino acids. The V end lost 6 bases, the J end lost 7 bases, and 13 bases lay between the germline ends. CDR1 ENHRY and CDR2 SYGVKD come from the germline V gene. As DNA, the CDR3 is TGTGCCATCAGGGAAGGACCTGGAAATGAGCAGTTCTTC. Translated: CAIREGPGNEQFF.

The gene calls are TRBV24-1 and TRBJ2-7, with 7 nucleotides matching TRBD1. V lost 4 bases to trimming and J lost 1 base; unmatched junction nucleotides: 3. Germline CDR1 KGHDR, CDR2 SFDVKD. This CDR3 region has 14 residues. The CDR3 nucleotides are TGTGCCACCAGTGAGGGACAGTTTTCCTACGAGCAGTACTTC. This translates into CATSEGQFSYEQYF.

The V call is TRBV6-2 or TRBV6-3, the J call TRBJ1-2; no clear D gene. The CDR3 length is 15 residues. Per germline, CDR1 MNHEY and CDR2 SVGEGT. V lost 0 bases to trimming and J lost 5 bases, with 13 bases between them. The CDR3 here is CASSYSTGNVYGYTF. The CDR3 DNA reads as TGTGCCAGCAGTTACTCGACGGGAAATGTGTATGGCTACACCTTC.

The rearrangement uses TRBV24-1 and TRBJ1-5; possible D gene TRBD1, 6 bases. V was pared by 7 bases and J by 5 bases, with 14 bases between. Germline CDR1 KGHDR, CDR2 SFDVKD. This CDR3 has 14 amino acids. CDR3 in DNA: TGTGCCACCAGCCCCCCAGGGGAGGATCAGCCCCAGCATTTT. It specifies CATSPPGEDQPQHF.

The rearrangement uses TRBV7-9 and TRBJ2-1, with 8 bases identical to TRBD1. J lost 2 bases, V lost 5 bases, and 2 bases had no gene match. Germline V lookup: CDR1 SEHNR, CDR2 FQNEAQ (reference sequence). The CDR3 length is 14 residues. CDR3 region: CASSPQGAYNEQFF. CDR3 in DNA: TGTGCCAGCAGCCCACAGGGGGCCTACAATGAGCAGTTCTTC.

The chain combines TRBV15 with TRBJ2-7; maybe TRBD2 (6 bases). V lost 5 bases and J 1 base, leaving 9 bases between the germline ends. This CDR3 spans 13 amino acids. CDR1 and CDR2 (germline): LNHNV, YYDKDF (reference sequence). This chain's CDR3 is CATSGGISYEQYF. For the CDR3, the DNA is TGTGCCACCAGCGGGGGGATATCCTACGAGCAGTACTTC.

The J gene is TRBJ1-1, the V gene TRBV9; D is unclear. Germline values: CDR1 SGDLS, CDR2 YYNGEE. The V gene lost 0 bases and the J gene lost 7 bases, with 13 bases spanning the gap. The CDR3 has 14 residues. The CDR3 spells CASSVGVGDIEAFF. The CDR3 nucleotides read TGTGCCAGCAGCGTAGGGGTCGGAGACATTGAAGCTTTCTTT. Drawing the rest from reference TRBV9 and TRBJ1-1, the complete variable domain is DSGVTQTPKHLITATGQRVTLRCSPRSGDLSVYWYQQSLDQGLQFLIQYYNGEERAKGNILERFSAQQFPDLHSELNLSSLELGDSALYFCASSVGVGDIEAFFGQGTRLTVV.

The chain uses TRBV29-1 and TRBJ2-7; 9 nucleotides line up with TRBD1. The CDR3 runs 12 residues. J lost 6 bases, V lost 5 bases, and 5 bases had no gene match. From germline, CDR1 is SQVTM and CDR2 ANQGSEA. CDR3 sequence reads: CSVRDRATEQYF. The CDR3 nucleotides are TGCAGCGTTCGGGACAGGGCGACCGAGCAGTACTTC.

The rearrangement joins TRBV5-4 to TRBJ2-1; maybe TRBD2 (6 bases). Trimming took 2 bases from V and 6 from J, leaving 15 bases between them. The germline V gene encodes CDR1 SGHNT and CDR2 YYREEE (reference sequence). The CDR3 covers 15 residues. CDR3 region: CASSFTAGGGNEQFF. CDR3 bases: TGTGCCAGCAGCTTCACGGCCGGGGGAGGCAATGAGCAGTTCTTC. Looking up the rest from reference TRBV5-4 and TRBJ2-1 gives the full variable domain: ETGVTQSPTHLIKTRGQQVTLRCSSQSGHNTVSWYQQALGQGPQFIFQYYREEENGRGNFPPRFSGLQFPNYSSELNVNALELDDSALYLCASSFTAGGGNEQFFGPGTRLTVL.

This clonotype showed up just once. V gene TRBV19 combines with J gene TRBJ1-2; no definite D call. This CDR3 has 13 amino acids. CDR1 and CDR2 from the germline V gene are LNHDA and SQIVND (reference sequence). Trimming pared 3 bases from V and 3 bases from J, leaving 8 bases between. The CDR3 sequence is CASSIGQYYGYTF. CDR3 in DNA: TGTGCCAGTAGTATCGGGCAGTACTATGGCTACACCTTC.